A single sample gave rise to the 19 T cell receptor beta chains below, sequenced in a study of blood T cell repertoires in COVID-19. Generated by immunoSEQ multiplex PCR, the TCRdb table keeps only in-frame clones and is missing some. The data show under 450,000 clones, approximately 77% seen once. The sample comprised peripheral blood. The source of these receptors is a human donor with acute or convalescent COVID-19. The donor label of this sample is uncertain.

The chain employs TRBV6-4 and TRBJ2-5; 13 bases are a match to TRBD2. CDR1 is MRHNA, CDR2 SNTAGT, per germline. The V segment lost 6 bases and the J segment 6 bases; nucleotides outside the gene matches: 10. CDR3 size: 16 residues. The CDR3 sequence: CASSEILAGGPKTQYF. The DNA for the CDR3 is TGTGCCAGCAGCGAGATACTAGCGGGAGGGCCGAAGACCCAGTACTTC.

The genes are TRBV6-6 and TRBJ2-3, with 7 bases identical to TRBD1. The germline V gene encodes CDR1 MNHNY and CDR2 SVGAGI (reference sequence). This CDR3 spans 15 amino acids. V trimming: 0 bases; J trimming: 1 base; junction bases outside the gene matches: 1. The CDR3 is CASSYSGQGTDTQYF. The CDR3 DNA reads TGTGCCAGCAGTTACTCCGGACAGGGCACAGATACGCAGTATTTT.

V and J are TRBV9 and TRBJ1-1; no clear D gene. This CDR3 spans 14 amino acids. CDR1 SGDLS and CDR2 YYNGEE come from the germline V gene. With 1 base removed from V and 2 bases from J, the gap between germline ends came to 9 bases. The CDR3 protein is CASSVLGDNTEAFF. The DNA of the CDR3 is TGTGCCAGCAGCGTACTCGGGGATAACACTGAAGCTTTCTTT.

The chain combines TRBV11-2 with TRBJ2-2, with D maybe TRBD2 (6 bases). CDR1 and CDR2 (germline): SGHAT, FQNNGV. The CDR3 sequence is 15 residues long. V lost 5 bases and J lost 5, with 15 bases in between. CDR3 loop: CASSPSTRMTGELFF. CDR3 bases: TGTGCCAGCAGCCCTTCGACTAGGATGACCGGGGAGCTGTTTTTT.

The chain uses TRBV6-6 and TRBJ1-1; D is unresolved. The ends were cut back, 2 bases at V and 4 bases at J, with 11 bases in the middle. The CDR3 spans 14 residues. CDR1 and CDR2 (germline): MNHNY, SVGAGI (reference sequence). CDR3 bases: TGTGCCAGCAGTTACGGCGGGTATGGCACTGAAGCTTTCTTT. Translated, it gives CASSYGGYGTEAFF.

This rearrangement joins TRBV2 to TRBJ1-2; D gene uncertain. CDR1 is SNHLY, CDR2 FYNNEI, per germline. Trimming pared 5 bases from V and 3 bases from J, leaving 10 bases between. CDR3 length: 13 residues. The DNA of the CDR3 is TGTGCCAGCAGTTTAACGGGTTACTATGGCTACACCTTC. Its translation: CASSLTGYYGYTF.

The chain links TRBV6-5 to TRBJ1-2; 9 bases map to TRBD1. The CDR3 extends over 15 amino acids. After removal of 6 bases from V and 7 bases from J, the junction contained 12 bases not matched to a gene. Per the germline V gene, CDR1 is MNHEY and CDR2 is SVGAGI. The CDR3 DNA sequence: TGTGCCAGCAGCGACGACACAGGGGGCACGGGTGGCTACACCTTC. The encoded protein is CASSDDTGGTGGYTF.

The V call is TRBV7-9, the J call TRBJ2-7; 7 positions agree with TRBD2. CDR1 is SEHNR, CDR2 FQNEAQ, per germline (reference sequence). The CDR3 is made up of 13 amino acids. Trimming cost V 5 bases and J 2 bases; bases outside gene matches: 3. For the CDR3, the DNA is TGTGCCAGCAGCACTCTAGCGGCCTACGAGCAGTACTTC. It codes for CASSTLAAYEQYF.

The chain joins TRBV18 to TRBJ1-1; TRBD1 aligns across 8 bases. CDR3 length: 14 residues. CDR1 is KGHSH and CDR2 is LQKENI in the germline V gene. V lost 5 bases, J lost 0 bases, and 2 bases stayed unmatched. The CDR3 loop is CASSLQGVNTEAFF. CDR3 nucleotide sequence: TGTGCCAGCTCATTACAGGGGGTGAACACTGAAGCTTTCTTT.

This clone turned up a few times. The rearrangement links TRBV5-5 to TRBJ1-6, with a weak D call TRBD1 (5 bases). Between the trimmed V and J ends, which lost 1 base and 11 bases, there was a span of 10 bases. The germline V gene encodes CDR1 SGHKS and CDR2 YYEKEE (reference sequence). CDR3 length equals 13 residues. The DNA for the CDR3 is TGTGCCAGCAGCTTGCGACAGACGACACCCCTCCACTTT. Residues: CASSLRQTTPLHF.

This chain uses TRBV7-9 with TRBJ2-1; 10 bases line up with TRBD2. The junction had 7 bases not matched to a gene; V was cut back by 8 bases and J by 6 bases. There are 14 residues in the CDR3. CDR1 is SEHNR and CDR2 is FQNEAQ in the germline V gene (reference sequence). The CDR3 coding sequence is TGTGCCAGCCAAAGCGGGGGGGCATTCAATGAGCAGTTCTTC. It encodes CASQSGGAFNEQFF.

CDR3 protein: CASGLYGYTF. DNA of the CDR3: TGTGCGAGCGGCCTCTATGGCTACACCTTC. The chain carries TRBV6-5 and TRBJ1-2; D not resolved. The CDR3 spans 10 residues. Looked up from germline, CDR1 is MNHEY and CDR2 is SVGAGI.

J is TRBJ1-3 and V is TRBV15, with TRBD1 as a possible D gene (6 bases). V dropped 1 base and J dropped 0 bases, with 13 bases sitting between them. Germline V gene data show CDR1 as LNHNV and CDR2 as YYDKDF (reference sequence). The CDR3 loop spans 17 amino acids. The CDR3 loop reads CATSRGGRTVSGNTIYF. The CDR3 DNA reads TGTGCCACCAGCAGAGGGGGAAGGACAGTCTCTGGAAACACCATATATTTT.

The rearrangement joins TRBV30 to TRBJ1-2; D may be TRBD1 (5 bases). The CDR3 loop spans 14 amino acids. Germline CDR1 and CDR2: GTSNPN and SVGIG (reference sequence). The germline V and J ends were trimmed by 2 bases and 2 bases, with 12 bases remaining between them. For the CDR3, the DNA is TGTGCCTGGAGTAGGATCGGACACAACTATGGCTACACCTTC. Protein product: CAWSRIGHNYGYTF. Supplemented by reference TRBV30 and TRBJ1-2, the full variable domain reads SQTIHQWPATLVQPVGSPLSLECTVEGTSNPNLYWYRQAAGRGLQLLFYSVGIGQISSEVPQNLSASRPQDRQFILSSKKLLLSDSGFYLCAWSRIGHNYGYTFGSGTRLTVV.

This rearrangement joins TRBV2 to TRBJ1-4; D possibly corresponds to TRBD1 (6 bases). CDR3 size: 16 residues. Between the trimmed V and J ends, which lost 6 bases and 1 base, there was a span of 15 bases. Germline loops: CDR1 SNHLY, CDR2 FYNNEI. In DNA, the CDR3 is TGTGCCAGCAGCCAGGACAGCCTCTTAACTAATGAAAAACTGTTTTTT. This translates into CASSQDSLLTNEKLFF.

This sequence joins TRBV6-5 and TRBJ1-2, with no clear D. The germline V and J ends were trimmed by 8 bases and 8 bases, with 18 bases remaining between them. There are 13 residues in the CDR3. Germline V gives CDR1 MNHEY, CDR2 SVGAGI. The CDR3 nucleotides read TGTGCCAGCTCTCGTGCGGGAGCGGGGGGCTACACCTTC. Translated: CASSRAGAGGYTF.

The chain couples TRBV28 to TRBJ2-7, with D possibly being TRBD1 (6 bases). Between the trimmed V and J ends, which lost 5 bases and 3 bases, there was a span of 23 bases. Per germline, CDR1 MDHEN and CDR2 SYDVKM. The CDR3 totals 17 residues. The CDR3 DNA reads as TGTGCCAGCAGTCAACCTATTAGACAGGCCAGGAGCTACGAGCAGTACTTC. It specifies CASSQPIRQARSYEQYF.

The CDR3 protein is CAWSKAGGINYGYTF. The CDR3 region has the DNA TGTGCCTGGAGTAAGGCAGGCGGGATTAACTATGGCTACACCTTC. The V and J genes are TRBV30 and TRBJ1-2; no reliable D call. V lost 2 bases and J lost 1, with 14 bases in between. CDR1 and CDR2 (germline): GTSNPN, SVGIG (reference sequence). The CDR3 extends over 15 amino acids.

This sequence joins TRBV19 and TRBJ2-3; 9 nucleotides align to TRBD1. This CDR3 comprises 16 residues. In germline, CDR1 is LNHDA, CDR2 SQIVND (reference sequence). The V and J ends lost 6 bases and 2 bases, in that order; junction bases with no gene match: 9. CDR3 nucleotide sequence: TGTGCCAGTAGAAACCGGGACAGGGCGAACACAGATACGCAGTATTTT. This translates into CASRNRDRANTDTQYF.